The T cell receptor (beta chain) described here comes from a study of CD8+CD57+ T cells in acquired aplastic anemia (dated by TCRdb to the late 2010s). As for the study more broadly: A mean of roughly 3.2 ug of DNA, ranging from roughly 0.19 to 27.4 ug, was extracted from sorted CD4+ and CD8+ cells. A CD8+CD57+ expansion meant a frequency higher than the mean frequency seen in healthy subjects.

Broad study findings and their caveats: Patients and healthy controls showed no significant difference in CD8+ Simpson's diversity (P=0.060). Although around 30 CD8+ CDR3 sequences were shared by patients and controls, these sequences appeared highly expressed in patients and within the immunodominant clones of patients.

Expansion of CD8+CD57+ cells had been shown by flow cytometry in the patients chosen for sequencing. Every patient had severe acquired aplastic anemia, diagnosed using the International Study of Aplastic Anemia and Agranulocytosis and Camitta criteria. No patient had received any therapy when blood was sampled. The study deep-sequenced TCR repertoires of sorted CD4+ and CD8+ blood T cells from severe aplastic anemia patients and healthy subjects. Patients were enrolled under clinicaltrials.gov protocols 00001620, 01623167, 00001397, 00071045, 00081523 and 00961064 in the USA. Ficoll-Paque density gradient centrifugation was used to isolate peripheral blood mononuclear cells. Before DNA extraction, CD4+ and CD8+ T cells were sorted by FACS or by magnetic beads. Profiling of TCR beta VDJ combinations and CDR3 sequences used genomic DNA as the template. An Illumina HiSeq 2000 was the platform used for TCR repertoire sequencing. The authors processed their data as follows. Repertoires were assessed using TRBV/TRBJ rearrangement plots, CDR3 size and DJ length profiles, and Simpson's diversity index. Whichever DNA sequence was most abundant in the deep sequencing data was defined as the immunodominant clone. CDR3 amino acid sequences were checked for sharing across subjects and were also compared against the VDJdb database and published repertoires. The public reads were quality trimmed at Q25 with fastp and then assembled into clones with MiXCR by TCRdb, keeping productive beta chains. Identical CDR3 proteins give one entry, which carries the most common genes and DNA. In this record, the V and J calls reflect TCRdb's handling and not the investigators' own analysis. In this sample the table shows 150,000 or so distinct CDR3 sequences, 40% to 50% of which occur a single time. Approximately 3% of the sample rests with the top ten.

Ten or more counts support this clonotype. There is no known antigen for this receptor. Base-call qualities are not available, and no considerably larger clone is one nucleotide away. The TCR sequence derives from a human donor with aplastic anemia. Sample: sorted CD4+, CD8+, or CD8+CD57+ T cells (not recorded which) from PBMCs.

The CDR3 reads CATSASGANNEQFF. The DNA sequence reads TGTGCCACCAGTGCTTCAGGGGCGAACAATGAGCAGTTCTTC. The sequence joins TRBV24-1 to TRBJ2-1, with a weak D call of TRBD1 (6 bases match). CDR1 and CDR2 are drawn from the germline V gene: KGHDR, SFDVKD. Spanning cysteine to phenylalanine, the CDR3 consists of 14 amino acids. CDR3 DNA only is kept here, 42 bases in frame from base 1. Relative to germline, V is 5 bases shorter and J is 5 bases shorter, with 12 bases between their ends.